This TCR beta chain came from a study of cytomegalovirus exposure and HLA in healthy donors. Germline V lookup: CDR1 SGHRS, CDR2 YFSETQ. The CDR3 sequence is 15 residues long. Trimming took off 0 bases at V and 0 bases at J, with 9 bases between the two ends. Study-wide findings and caveats: Researchers reported in a later analysis that a missense DCLRE1C variant was tied to TCR beta V- and J-gene trimming.

Comment on this clone: Its antigen is unidentified.

In the PCR, 60 Vbeta and 13 Jbeta primers were used. Sequencing was performed with immunoSEQ multiplex PCR; in TCRdb, only in-frame clones are kept and a portion is missing. The data hold around 160,000 clones, with under 85% observed a single time. The rearrangement links TRBV5-1 to TRBJ2-5; TRBD2 might be the D (5 bases). Sequenced input: PBMCs. The sequence derives from a woman aged 40 to 50 in good health and CMV-seropositive. The CDR3 spells CASSLGGSNQETQYF. CDR3 DNA: TGCGCCAGCAGCTTGGGTGGGAGCAACCAAGAGACCCAGTACTTC. The full variable domain, completed using reference TRBV5-1 and TRBJ2-5, is KAGVTQTPRYLIKTRGQQVTLSCSPISGHRSVSWYQQTPGQGLQFLFEYFSETQRNKGNFPGRFSGRQFSNSRSEMNVSTLELGDSALYLCASSLGGSNQETQYFGPGTRLLVL.